The 27 T cell receptor beta chains reported below all come from one sample, sequenced in a study of T cell changes during pregnancy in multiple sclerosis (dated by TCRdb to the late 2010s). The library was made by the immunoSEQ multiplex PCR assay. The source is immuneACCESS, and TCRdb retained only in-frame sequences with V and J called. Part of the clones is not carried over; for the studies checked, unresolved V genes explain less than half of this, and the remainder is unexplained. For this sample the table gives tens of thousands of clones, of which 90% to 95% were detected only once. The top ten hold under 3% of the sample. The sequenced sample was peripheral blood, obtained in the second trimester of pregnancy. The source of these receptors is a female donor with multiple sclerosis, enrolled in a pregnancy study.

The J gene is TRBJ1-3, the V gene TRBV7-9, with TRBD1 matching over 8 bases. The CDR3 spans 17 residues. The V and J ends lost 5 bases and 0 bases, in that order; junction bases with no gene match: 9. Germline lookup yields CDR1 SEHNR and CDR2 FQNEAQ (reference sequence). The CDR3 loop is CASSGQTGESSGNTIYF. CDR3 sequence (DNA): TGTGCCAGCAGCGGGCAGACAGGGGAATCCTCTGGAAACACCATATATTTT.

The V gene is TRBV7-9, the J gene TRBJ2-7, with D uncertain. Germline V gene lookup returns CDR1 SEHNR and CDR2 FQNEAQ (reference sequence). This CDR3 is 13 amino acids long. Trimming took 6 bases from V and 1 from J, leaving 10 bases between them. The CDR3 reads CASSREASYEQYF. The CDR3 DNA follows: TGTGCCAGCAGTAGAGAGGCGTCCTACGAGCAGTACTTC.

This clone occurred once. CDR3: CASSVRTEAFF. CDR3 bases: TGTGCCAGCAGCGTGAGAACTGAAGCTTTCTTT. The chain is built from TRBV7-9 and TRBJ1-1; D ambiguous. V gave up 5 bases and J gave up 5 bases, with 6 bases separating them. CDR1 is SEHNR, CDR2 FQNEAQ, per germline (reference sequence). The CDR3 is 11 residues long.

This chain connects TRBV9 to TRBJ2-1; D not certain. The CDR3 is 13 residues long. CDR1 is SGDLS, CDR2 YYNGEE, per germline. Trimming took 0 bases from V and 5 from J, leaving 6 bases between them. The chain's CDR3 is CASSVGQDNEQFF. In DNA form, the CDR3 reads TGTGCCAGCAGCGTAGGTCAGGACAATGAGCAGTTCTTC.

The chain has TRBV25-1 and TRBJ1-1, with D maybe TRBD1 (5 bases). The CDR3 runs to 15 residues. CDR1 MGHDK and CDR2 SYGVNS come from the germline V gene. Trimming removed 1 base at V and 5 bases at J, with 14 bases between. The CDR3 spells CASSESEGPGTEAFF. The CDR3 DNA follows: TGTGCCAGCAGTGAATCGGAGGGGCCGGGGACTGAAGCTTTCTTT.

The rearrangement uses TRBV5-4 and TRBJ1-2; possibly TRBD1 for D (5 bases). CDR1 is SGHNT and CDR2 is YYREEE in the germline V gene (reference sequence). The CDR3 sequence is 15 residues long. Trimming cost V 2 bases and J 3 bases, with 14 bases left between them. In DNA form, the CDR3 reads TGTGCCAGCAGCTTCGGTGGGGGGACCGACTATGGCTACACCTTC. Translation gives CASSFGGGTDYGYTF.

The rearrangement uses TRBV15 and TRBJ2-7; D unresolved. V was cut by 3 bases and J by 2 bases, with 14 bases left in between. There are 15 residues in the CDR3. Germline V CDR1 and CDR2: LNHNV, YYDKDF (reference sequence). CDR3 sequence: CATSSHQSDTYEQYF. The CDR3 DNA sequence: TGTGCCACCAGCAGCCACCAAAGTGACACCTACGAGCAGTACTTC.

The chain employs TRBV19 and TRBJ1-4; a weak D match, TRBD1 (6 bases). The CDR3 runs to 14 residues. Between the trimmed V and J ends, which lost 3 bases and 8 bases, there was a span of 13 bases. Germline V gene sequence: CDR1 LNHDA, CDR2 SQIVND (reference sequence). The DNA for the CDR3 is TGTGCCAGTAGTATGGGCGGGGGCAAGGAAAAACTGTTTTTT. This gives the protein CASSMGGGKEKLFF.

This clone was detected only once. The chain uses TRBV5-4 and TRBJ2-7, with a possible D match to TRBD1 (6 bases). Trimming took 2 bases from V and 5 from J, leaving 14 bases between them. CDR1 is SGHNT and CDR2 is YYREEE in the germline V gene (reference sequence). The CDR3 runs to 14 residues. The CDR3 region is CASSFSRGDHEQYF. In DNA, the CDR3 is TGTGCCAGCAGCTTTTCCAGGGGTGACCACGAGCAGTACTTC.

The chain employs TRBV10-3 and TRBJ2-7; D perhaps matches TRBD2 (5 bases). V lost 10 bases, J lost 5 bases, and 15 bases lay in between. In germline, CDR1 is ENHRY, CDR2 SYGVKD. The CDR3 consists of 12 residues. The CDR3 region has the DNA TGTGCCACCCTGGGAGAGAAGAACGAGCAGTACTTC. Residues: CATLGEKNEQYF.

This clone was seen a few times. This chain links TRBV21-1 with TRBJ1-6; the D call in the table, TRBD1, was not verified against the DNA. TRBV21-1 is labeled a pseudogene. This CDR3 has 14 residues. The DNA of the CDR3 is TGTGCCAGCAGCAAAGGCAGGGCCAATTCACCCCTCCACTTT. Amino acids: CASSKGRANSPLHF.

This chain joins TRBV19 and TRBJ1-1, with 11 bases aligning to TRBD1. CDR3 length: 15 amino acids. Per the germline V gene, CDR1 is LNHDA and CDR2 is SQIVND (reference sequence). Trimming removed 7 bases from V and 2 bases from J; junction bases left unmatched: 6. CDR3 region: CASNRDRGGNTEAFF. The CDR3 nucleotides are TGTGCCAGTAACCGGGACAGGGGGGGCAACACTGAAGCTTTCTTT.

The chain combines TRBV9 with TRBJ2-3; D remains unclear. The V gene lost 1 base and the J gene lost 2 bases, with 17 bases spanning the gap. CDR3 length equals 17 residues. CDR1 and CDR2 from the germline V gene are SGDLS and YYNGEE. The CDR3 region has the DNA TGTGCCAGCAGCGTATCCGTCCTAGAATCCTCCACAGATACGCAGTATTTT. Protein product: CASSVSVLESSTDTQYF.

V is TRBV27 and J is TRBJ1-2; TRBD1 matches 7 bases. Germline loops: CDR1 MNHEY, CDR2 SMNVEV (reference sequence). CDR3 length: 14 residues. The V and J ends lost 2 bases and 3 bases, in that order; junction bases with no gene match: 3. CDR3 DNA: TGTGCCAGCAGTTTACTCGGGACAGACTATGGCTACACCTTC. This sequence encodes CASSLLGTDYGYTF.

This sequence joins TRBV11-2 and TRBJ2-7; D remains ambiguous. This CDR3 has 14 amino acids. Per germline, CDR1 SGHAT and CDR2 FQNNGV. Deletions cut 1 base from V and 1 base from J, with 8 bases between. CDR3 in DNA: TGTGCCAGCAGCTTAGGCGCGGAATCCTACGAGCAGTACTTC. It yields the protein CASSLGAESYEQYF.

This clone was seen more than once but under ten times. J is TRBJ1-1 and V is TRBV9; D remains unclear. Between the trimmed V and J ends, which lost 5 bases and 4 bases, there was a span of 15 bases. The length of the CDR3 is 14 residues. Germline assignment: CDR1 SGDLS and CDR2 YYNGEE. The CDR3 protein is CASSSQSLGTEAFF. CDR3 bases: TGTGCCAGCAGTAGCCAGTCATTAGGCACTGAAGCTTTCTTT.

The chain recombines TRBV10-1 with TRBJ2-3; TRBD2 is a possible D gene (5 bases). Germline V CDR1 and CDR2: WNHNN, SYGVQD (reference sequence). The CDR3 sequence is 16 residues long. V shed 4 bases and J shed 0 bases, with 14 bases lying between them. CDR3 DNA: TGCGCCAGCAGTGTGTGTGACTACCTAAGCACAGATACGCAGTATTTT. Its protein product is CASSVCDYLSTDTQYF.

This rearrangement joins TRBV6-5 to TRBJ2-7; perhaps TRBD1 as D (6 bases). V was pared by 4 bases and J by 2 bases, with 15 bases between. Germline lookup yields CDR1 MNHEY and CDR2 SVGAGI. The CDR3 is 15 amino acids. In DNA form, the CDR3 reads TGTGCCAGCAGTTCGCAGGGGATCGGCACCTACGAGCAGTACTTC. Translation: CASSSQGIGTYEQYF.

J is TRBJ1-1 and V is TRBV7-9, with 9 bases identical to TRBD1. Trimming removed 5 bases from V and 4 bases from J; junction bases left unmatched: 8. The germline CDR1 and CDR2 sequences are SEHNR and FQNEAQ (reference sequence). CDR3 length: 15 residues. The CDR3 bases are TGTGCCAGCAGCCCGAACGGACAGGGGTCCACTGAAGCTTTCTTT. It codes for CASSPNGQGSTEAFF.

CDR3 sequence: CASSFMVRDIILENTEAFF. CDR3 coding DNA: TGCGCCAGCAGCTTTATGGTCCGGGACATCATCCTCGAGAACACTGAAGCTTTCTTT. J is TRBJ1-1 and V is TRBV5-1; D is possibly TRBD1 (6 bases). The CDR3 consists of 19 residues. Germline V gene sequence: CDR1 SGHRS, CDR2 YFSETQ. Trimming shortened V by 2 bases and J by 1 base, and 24 bases separated the two germline ends.

The V gene is TRBV10-2, the J gene TRBJ2-7; a possible D gene is TRBD1 (5 bases). V lost 5 bases to trimming and J lost 4 bases, with 6 bases between them. The CDR3 has 11 residues. Germline V lookup: CDR1 WSHSY, CDR2 SAAADI. CDR3 in DNA: TGCGCCAGCAGTACAGGATACGAGCAGTACTTC. It is translated as CASSTGYEQYF.

This chain connects TRBV5-5 to TRBJ2-1; TRBD1 agrees at 7 bases. CDR1 and CDR2 from the germline V gene are SGHKS and YYEKEE (reference sequence). V was clipped by 5 bases and J by 8 bases; unmatched bases: 13. The CDR3 is 15 amino acids. The CDR3 sequence is CASSIPGQRLDEQFF. CDR3 DNA sequence: TGTGCCAGCAGTATTCCGGGACAGCGCCTTGATGAGCAGTTCTTC.

V is TRBV7-6 and J is TRBJ1-6; the D is unclear. CDR3 size: 14 residues. Germline CDR1 is SGHVS and CDR2 is FNYEAQ. The V and J ends lost 1 base and 8 bases respectively, with 9 bases between them. CDR3 residues: CASSLGGFDSPLHF. Written as DNA, the CDR3 is TGTGCCAGCAGCTTAGGAGGGTTTGATTCACCCCTCCACTTT.

The rearrangement links TRBV7-6 to TRBJ2-5; 9 nucleotides match TRBD2. V lost 5 bases, J lost 2 bases, and 12 bases stayed unmatched. This CDR3 is 17 amino acids long. Germline CDR1 is SGHVS and CDR2 is FNYEAQ. The CDR3, as DNA: TGTGCCAGCAGCCGCCCATTGGCAGCGGGGGGACAAGAGACCCAGTACTTC. It encodes CASSRPLAAGGQETQYF. The full variable domain, with the rest looked up from reference TRBV7-6 and TRBJ2-5, is GAGVSQSPRYKVTKRGQDVALRCDPISGHVSLYWYRQALGQGPEFLTYFNYEAQQDKSGLPNDRFSAERPEGSISTLTIQRTEQRDSAMYRCASSRPLAAGGQETQYFGPGTRLLVL.

This sequence joins TRBV4-1 and TRBJ2-2; D not certain. CDR3 length: 16 residues. Trimming removed 3 bases from V and 1 base from J, with 12 bases in between. Germline V lookup: CDR1 MGHRA, CDR2 YSYEKL. This CDR3 is CASSQTRLENTGELFF. The CDR3 DNA sequence: TGCGCCAGCAGCCAGACCAGACTTGAGAACACCGGGGAGCTGTTTTTT.

The chain recombines TRBV6-1 with TRBJ1-5; TRBD1 matches at 9 bases. The trim removed 6 bases at V and 6 bases at J, leaving 6 bases unmatched. This CDR3 is built from 14 residues. Germline loops: CDR1 MNHNS, CDR2 SASEGT. This CDR3 is CASRRGQGTQPQHF. CDR3 nucleotide sequence: TGTGCCAGCAGGCGGGGACAGGGTACTCAGCCCCAGCATTTT.

The chain is built from TRBV4-1 and TRBJ2-3, with a weak D call TRBD2 (7 bases). Germline V gene lookup returns CDR1 MGHRA and CDR2 YSYEKL. The ends were cut back, 0 bases at V and 5 bases at J, with 21 bases in the middle. The CDR3 spans 18 residues. This chain's CDR3 is CASSQESILGGPGDTQYF. For the CDR3, the DNA is TGCGCCAGCAGCCAAGAGTCGATTCTGGGGGGGCCGGGAGATACGCAGTATTTT.